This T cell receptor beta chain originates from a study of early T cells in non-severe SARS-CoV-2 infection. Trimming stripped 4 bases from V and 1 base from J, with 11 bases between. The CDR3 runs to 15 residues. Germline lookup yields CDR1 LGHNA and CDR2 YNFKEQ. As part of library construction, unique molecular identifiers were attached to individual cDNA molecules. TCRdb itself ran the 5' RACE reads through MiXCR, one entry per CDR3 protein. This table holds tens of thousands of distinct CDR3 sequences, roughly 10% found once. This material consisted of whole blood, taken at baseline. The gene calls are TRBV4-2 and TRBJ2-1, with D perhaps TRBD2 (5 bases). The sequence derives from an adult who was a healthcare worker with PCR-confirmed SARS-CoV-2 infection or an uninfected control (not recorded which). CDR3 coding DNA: TGTGCCAGCAGCCTCCGGCTAGCTTCCTACAATGAGCAGTTCTTC. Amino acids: CASSLRLASYNEQFF.